This is a list of T cell receptor beta chains from one sample in a study of Ad26.COV2.S vaccination and SARS-CoV-2 variants. The table came from immunoSEQ multiplex PCR; TCRdb's copy has only in-frame clones and leaves some out. This sample has under 550,000 clones, with approximately 90% found just once. Source: peripheral blood, taken in a trial of Ad26.COV2.S vaccine versus placebo. These receptor sequences come from a person between 18 and 59 years old who received the Ad26.COV2.S COVID-19 vaccine or a placebo. Both conserved end residues are part of each CDR3. The D gene is left open where the match is weak. Where a row states a size, it is once, few, many or the class of an expanded clone; other rows omit it.

>.|TRBD1|TRBV30|TRBJ1-4
CAWSLGQGAISTNEKLFF
TGTGCCTGGAGCCTCGGACAGGGGGCGATTTCAACTAATGAAAAACTGTTTTTT
>.|TRBD1|TRBV7-6|TRBJ1-1
CASKDRGQTEAFF
TGTGCCAGCAAGGACAGGGGTCAAACTGAAGCTTTCTTT
>many|.|TRBV4-2|TRBJ2-3
CASSLEDRATPDTQYF
TGTGCCAGCAGCCTTGAAGACCGCGCAACGCCAGATACGCAGTATTTT
>.|TRBD2|TRBV9|TRBJ2-1
CASSVGAGGPGEQFF
TGTGCCAGCAGCGTAGGTGCGGGGGGGCCGGGTGAGCAGTTCTTC
>.|TRBD2|TRBV9|TRBJ2-3
CASSPSGASTDTQYF
TGTGCCAGCAGCCCCAGCGGGGCTAGCACAGATACGCAGTATTTT
>once|.|TRBV28|TRBJ1-5
CASSPVLLGEGNQPQHF
TGTGCCAGCAGTCCGGTTTTGTTAGGGGAGGGGAATCAGCCCCAGCATTTT
>.|.|TRBV3-1/TRBV3-2|TRBJ2-7
CASSKVRSYEQYF
TGTGCCAGCAGCAAAGTCCGCTCCTACGAGCAGTACTTC
>.|.|TRBV10-3|TRBJ2-6
CAISESFRRAGANVLTF
TGTGCCATCAGTGAGTCCTTCCGGAGAGCTGGGGCCAACGTCCTGACTTTC
>.|TRBD1|TRBV9|TRBJ1-2
CASSGGADRVSGYTF
TGTGCCAGCAGCGGCGGTGCCGACAGGGTGAGTGGCTACACCTTC
>.|TRBD1|TRBV11-2|TRBJ2-7
CASSVGTGGYEQYF
TGTGCCAGCAGCGTCGGGACAGGGGGGTACGAGCAGTACTTC
>few|.|TRBV19|TRBJ1-5
CASSSRVSQPQHF
TGTGCCAGTAGTTCAAGGGTCTCTCAGCCCCAGCATTTT
>once|.|TRBV28|TRBJ2-1
CASSPGTPNNEQFF
TGTGCCAGCAGTCCGGGGACACCTAACAATGAGCAGTTCTTC
>few|.|TRBV4-1|TRBJ2-7
CASSQAPDGIYEQYF
TGCGCCAGCAGCCAAGCCCCCGATGGAATCTACGAGCAGTACTTC
>.|.|TRBV10-3|TRBJ2-7
CAISEFSYEQYF
TGTGCCATCAGTGAGTTCTCCTACGAGCAGTACTTC
>.|TRBD1|TRBV23-1|TRBJ2-3
CASKRDRRTDTQYF
TGCGCCAGCAAACGGGACAGACGCACAGATACGCAGTATTTT
>.|.|TRBV9|TRBJ2-7
CASSVDLSYEQYF
TGTGCCAGCAGCGTAGACCTCTCCTACGAGCAGTACTTC
>.|TRBD1|TRBV19|TRBJ2-2
CASSTPGEGTGTTGELFF
TGTGCCAGTAGTACCCCGGGGGAAGGGACAGGGACCACCGGGGAGCTGTTTTTT
>.|TRBD1|TRBV11-2|TRBJ2-5
CASSLDRTGKTQYF
TGTGCCAGCAGCTTAGATCGGACAGGGAAGACCCAGTACTTC
>.|TRBD1|TRBV5-1|TRBJ2-7
CASSRDGTGYYEQYF
TGCGCCAGCAGCAGGGACGGGACAGGTTATTACGAGCAGTACTTC
>.|.|TRBV21-1|TRBJ1-1
CASSKVDFCGGRTFMNTEAFF
TGTGCCAGCAGCAAAGTCGACTTTTGTGGAGGGAGAACCTTTATGAACACTGAAGCTTTCTTT
>once|.|TRBV7-9|TRBJ1-2
CASSLVENDGGYTF
TGTGCCAGCAGCTTAGTGGAGAATGATGGGGGCTACACCTTC
>.|.|TRBV3-1/TRBV3-2|TRBJ1-1
CASSQEERPNARAFF
TGTGCCAGCAGCCAAGAAGAGCGGCCGAACGCCCGTGCTTTCTTT
>.|.|TRBV3-1/TRBV3-2|TRBJ1-1
CASSQTGRGRDEAFF
TGTGCCAGCAGCCAAACCGGGCGCGGTCGAGACGAAGCTTTCTTT
>once|TRBD1|TRBV13|TRBJ2-7
CASSPRDRGPGKLYEQYF
TGTGCCAGCAGCCCACGCGACAGGGGCCCCGGAAAACTCTACGAGCAGTACTTC
>.|.|TRBV2|TRBJ1-5
CASSEDRDQPQHF
TGTGCCAGCAGTGAAGACAGGGATCAGCCCCAGCATTTT
>.|.|TRBV28|TRBJ2-5
CASSLRPETQYF
TGTGCCAGCAGTTTGAGGCCGGAGACCCAGTACTTC
>.|.|TRBV30|TRBJ1-1
CAWSPQPERGAFF
TGTGCCTGGAGTCCCCAGCCCGAACGGGGAGCTTTCTTT
>.|TRBD1|TRBV5-1|TRBJ2-7
CASSPDRGQYEQYF
TGCGCCAGCAGCCCGGACAGGGGTCAGTACGAGCAGTACTTC